The source of this T cell receptor (beta chain) is a study of T cell responses to AZD1222 COVID-19 vaccine. This CDR3 is 15 amino acids long. With 0 bases removed from V and 2 bases from J, the gap between germline ends came to 8 bases. Germline V gene sequence: CDR1 LGHNA, CDR2 YSLEER. This clone was seen only once. TCRdb keeps only in-frame clones here, not all; method: immunoSEQ multiplex PCR. The sample lists roughly 110,000 clones; 70% to 90% were seen once. The source of this sequence is an adult who received the AZD1222 COVID-19 vaccine. Sequenced here: peripheral blood, sampled 28 days after the second AZD1222 dose. This chain joins TRBV4-3 and TRBJ1-5; D call uncertain. The CDR3 protein is CASSQDLNGNQPQHF. In nucleotides, the CDR3 is TGCGCCAGCAGCCAAGATCTTAATGGCAATCAGCCCCAGCATTTT.